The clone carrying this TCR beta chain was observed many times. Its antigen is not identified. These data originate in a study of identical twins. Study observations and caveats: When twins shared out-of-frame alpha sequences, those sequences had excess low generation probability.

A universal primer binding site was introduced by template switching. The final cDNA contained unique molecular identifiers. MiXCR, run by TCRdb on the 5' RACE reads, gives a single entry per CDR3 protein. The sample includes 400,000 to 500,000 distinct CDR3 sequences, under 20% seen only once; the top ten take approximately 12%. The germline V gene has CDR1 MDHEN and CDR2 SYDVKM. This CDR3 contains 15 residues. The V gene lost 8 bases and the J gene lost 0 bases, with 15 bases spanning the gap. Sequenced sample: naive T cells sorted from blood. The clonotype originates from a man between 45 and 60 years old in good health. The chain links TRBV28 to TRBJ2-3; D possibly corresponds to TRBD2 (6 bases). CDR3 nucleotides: TGTGCCAGCTGTGATGGCGGGGCCAGCACAGATACGCAGTATTTT. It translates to CASCDGGASTDTQYF.